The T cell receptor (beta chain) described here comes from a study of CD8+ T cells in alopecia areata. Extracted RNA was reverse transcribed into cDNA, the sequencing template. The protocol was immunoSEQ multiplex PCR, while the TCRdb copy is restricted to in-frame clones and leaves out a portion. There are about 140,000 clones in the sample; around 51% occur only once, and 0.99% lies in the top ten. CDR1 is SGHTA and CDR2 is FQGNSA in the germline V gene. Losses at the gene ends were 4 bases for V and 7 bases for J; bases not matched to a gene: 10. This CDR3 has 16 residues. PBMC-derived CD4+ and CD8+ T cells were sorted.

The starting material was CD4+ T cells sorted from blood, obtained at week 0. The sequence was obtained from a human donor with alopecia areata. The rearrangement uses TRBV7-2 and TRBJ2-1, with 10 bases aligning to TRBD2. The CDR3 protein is CASSSSISGRRNEQFF. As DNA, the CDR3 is TGTGCCAGCAGCTCTTCCATTAGCGGGAGGCGAAATGAGCAGTTCTTC.